This T cell receptor beta chain appears in the sequencing data of a study of T cell repertoires in cytomegalovirus infection. Overall study context: Indications of both CMV infection and matching HLA type were provided by public TCR beta signatures.

This clonotype was recorded a few times. Antigen unknown. Study findings and constraints: Summed frequency of public TCR beta families distinguished CMV carriers with the relevant HLA. Across the ex vivo response, the dominant clonotypes were HLA-C-restricted CMV-specific TCR beta clonotypes.

TCRdb independently ran MiXCR on the reads; one entry per CDR3 protein. Of 630,000 or so distinct CDR3 sequences in the sample, approximately 24% were seen once. This TCR derives from a human donor in good health (CMV status not recorded). Some clones in this sample may be carry-over from other donors' samples. Sequencing was carried out using CD8+ T cells from PBMCs.

The CDR3 reads CSAELNTEAFF. Here the CDR3 DNA reads TGCAGCGCGGAACTGAACACTGAAGCTTTCTTT. The chain links TRBV29-1 to TRBJ1-1, with D hard to call. The CDR3 is made up of 11 amino acids. Germline loops: CDR1 SQVTM, CDR2 ANQGSEA. The germline V and J ends were trimmed by 7 bases and 0 bases, with 6 bases remaining between them.